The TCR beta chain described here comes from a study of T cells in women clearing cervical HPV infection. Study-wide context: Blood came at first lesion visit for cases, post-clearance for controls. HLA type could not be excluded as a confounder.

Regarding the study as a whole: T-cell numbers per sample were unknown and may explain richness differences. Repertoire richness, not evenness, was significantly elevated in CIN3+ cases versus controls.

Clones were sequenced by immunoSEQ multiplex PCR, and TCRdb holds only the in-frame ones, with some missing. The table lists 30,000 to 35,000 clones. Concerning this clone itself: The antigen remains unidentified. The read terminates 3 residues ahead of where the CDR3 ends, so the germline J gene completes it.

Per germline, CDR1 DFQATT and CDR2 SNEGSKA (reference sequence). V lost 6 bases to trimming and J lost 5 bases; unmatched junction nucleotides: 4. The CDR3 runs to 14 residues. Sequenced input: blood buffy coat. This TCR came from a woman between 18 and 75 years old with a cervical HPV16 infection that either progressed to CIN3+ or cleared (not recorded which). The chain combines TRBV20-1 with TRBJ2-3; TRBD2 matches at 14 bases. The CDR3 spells CSAGLAGGKDTQYF. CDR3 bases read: TGCAGTGCAGGACTAGCGGGGGGTAAAGATACG.